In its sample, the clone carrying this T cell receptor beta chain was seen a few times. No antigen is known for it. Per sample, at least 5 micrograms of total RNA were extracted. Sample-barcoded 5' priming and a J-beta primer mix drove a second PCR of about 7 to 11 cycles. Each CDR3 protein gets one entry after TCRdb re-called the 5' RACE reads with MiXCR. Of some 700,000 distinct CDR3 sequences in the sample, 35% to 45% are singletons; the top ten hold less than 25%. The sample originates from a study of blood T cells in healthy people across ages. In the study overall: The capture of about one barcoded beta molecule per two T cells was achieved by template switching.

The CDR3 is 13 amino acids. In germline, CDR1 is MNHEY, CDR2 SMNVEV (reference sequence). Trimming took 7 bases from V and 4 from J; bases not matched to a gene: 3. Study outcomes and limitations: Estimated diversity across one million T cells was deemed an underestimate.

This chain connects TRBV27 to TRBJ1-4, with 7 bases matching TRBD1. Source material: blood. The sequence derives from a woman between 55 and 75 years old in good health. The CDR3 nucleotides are TGTGCCAGCAAGACAGGGATTAATGAAAAACTGTTTTTT. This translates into CASKTGINEKLFF.